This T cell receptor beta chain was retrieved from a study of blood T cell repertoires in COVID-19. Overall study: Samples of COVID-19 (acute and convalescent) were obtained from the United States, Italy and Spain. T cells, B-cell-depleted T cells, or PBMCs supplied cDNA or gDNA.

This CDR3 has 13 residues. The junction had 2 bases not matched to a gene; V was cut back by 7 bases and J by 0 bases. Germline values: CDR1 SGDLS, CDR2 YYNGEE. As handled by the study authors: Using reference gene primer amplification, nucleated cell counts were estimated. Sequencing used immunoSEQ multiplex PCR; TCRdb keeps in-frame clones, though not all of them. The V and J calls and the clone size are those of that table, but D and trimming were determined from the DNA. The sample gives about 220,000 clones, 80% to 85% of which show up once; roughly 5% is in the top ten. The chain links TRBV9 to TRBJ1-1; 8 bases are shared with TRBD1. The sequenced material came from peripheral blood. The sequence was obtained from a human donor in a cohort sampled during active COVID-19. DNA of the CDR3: TGTGCCAGCGGACAGGGACTGAACACTGAAGCTTTCTTT. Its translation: CASGQGLNTEAFF.